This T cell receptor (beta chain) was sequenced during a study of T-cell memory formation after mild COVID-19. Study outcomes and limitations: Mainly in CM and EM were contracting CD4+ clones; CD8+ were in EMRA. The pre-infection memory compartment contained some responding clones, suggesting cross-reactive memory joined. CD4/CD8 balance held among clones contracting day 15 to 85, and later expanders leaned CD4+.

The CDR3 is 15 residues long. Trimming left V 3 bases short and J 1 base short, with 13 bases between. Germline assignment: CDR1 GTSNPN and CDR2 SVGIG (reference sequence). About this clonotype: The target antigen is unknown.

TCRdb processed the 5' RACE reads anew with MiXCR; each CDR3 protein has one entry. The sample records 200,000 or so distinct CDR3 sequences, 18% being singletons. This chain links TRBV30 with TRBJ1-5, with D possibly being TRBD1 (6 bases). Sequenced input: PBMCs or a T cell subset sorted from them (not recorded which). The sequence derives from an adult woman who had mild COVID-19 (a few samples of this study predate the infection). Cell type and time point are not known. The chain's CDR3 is CAWRAGGASNQPQHF. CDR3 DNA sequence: TGTGCCTGGAGGGCGGGGGGCGCGAGCAATCAGCCCCAGCATTTT.